A single sample gave rise to the 31 T cell receptor beta chains below, sequenced in a study of siplizumab effects on memory and regulatory T cells. The table came from immunoSEQ multiplex PCR; TCRdb's copy has only in-frame clones and leaves some out. The sample records tens of thousands of clones, approximately 97% being singletons. Sequencing was done on a sample of naive CD4+ T cells sorted from blood. Receptors were obtained from a human donor in good health.

DNA of the CDR3: TGTGCCAGCAGCGTGGGGTTTTCAGGGGGCGCGACAGATACGCAGTATTTT. Amino acid sequence: CASSVGFSGGATDTQYF. The chain combines TRBV9 with TRBJ2-3, with 8 positions matching TRBD1. CDR1 is SGDLS and CDR2 is YYNGEE in the germline V gene. This CDR3 is built from 17 residues. Trimming took 2 bases from V and 3 from J; bases not matched to a gene: 11. Full variable domain (outside the CDR3, taken from reference TRBV9 and TRBJ2-3): DSGVTQTPKHLITATGQRVTLRCSPRSGDLSVYWYQQSLDQGLQFLIQYYNGEERAKGNILERFSAQQFPDLHSELNLSSLELGDSALYFCASSVGFSGGATDTQYFGPGTRLTVL.

The V and J genes are TRBV5-6 and TRBJ1-6, with 9 bases fitting TRBD1. V shed 2 bases and J 9 bases; nucleotides not matched to a gene: 6. The CDR3 has 15 amino acids. Germline V gene data show CDR1 as SGHDT and CDR2 as YYEEEE. CDR3 sequence reads: CASSFGGTGISPLHF. As DNA, the CDR3 is TGTGCCAGCAGCTTTGGTGGGACAGGGATTTCACCCCTCCACTTT.

This sequence joins TRBV7-9 and TRBJ2-1, with D perhaps matching TRBD1 (5 bases). The CDR3 has 15 amino acids. Germline values: CDR1 SEHNR, CDR2 FQNEAQ (reference sequence). The V end lost 4 bases, the J end lost 1 base, and 11 bases lay between the germline ends. The CDR3 loop is CASSSPRVSYNEQFF. CDR3 DNA: TGTGCCAGCAGCTCCCCCAGGGTATCCTACAATGAGCAGTTCTTC.

The chain employs TRBV7-9 and TRBJ1-2; D is unresolved. V lost 1 base to trimming and J lost 3 bases, with 6 bases between them. CDR1 SEHNR and CDR2 FQNEAQ come from the germline V gene (reference sequence). The CDR3 consists of 13 residues. CDR3 residues: CASSLGEYYGYTF. In DNA, the CDR3 is TGTGCCAGCAGCTTAGGGGAATACTATGGCTACACCTTC.

The chain combines TRBV19 with TRBJ2-5; TRBD1 might be the D (5 bases). In germline, CDR1 is LNHDA, CDR2 SQIVND (reference sequence). V gave up 7 bases and J gave up 3 bases, with 12 bases separating them. The length of the CDR3 is 13 residues. CDR3 DNA sequence: TGTGCCAGTATCGGCAGGGTAGAAGAGACCCAGTACTTC. Its protein is CASIGRVEETQYF.

Only one count was recorded for this clone. This chain joins TRBV28 and TRBJ1-3; D call uncertain. The germline V gene encodes CDR1 MDHEN and CDR2 SYDVKM. This CDR3 has 12 residues. Trimming took 3 bases from V and 0 from J, leaving 0 bases between them. The CDR3 region is CASSFSGNTIYF. The CDR3 DNA reads as TGTGCCAGCAGTTTCTCTGGAAACACCATATATTTT.

This clone occurred once. V usage is TRBV7-3 and J usage is TRBJ2-1; no definite D call. Germline-derived CDR1 and CDR2 are SGHTA and FQGTGA. V was cut by 5 bases and J by 8 bases, with 10 bases left in between. The CDR3 has 12 residues. CDR3 protein: CASSPDGHEQFF. CDR3 in DNA: TGTGCCAGCAGCCCAGACGGGCATGAGCAGTTCTTC.

This clone was seen only once. The gene calls are TRBV11-3 and TRBJ2-2, with D uncertain. Germline loops: CDR1 SGHNT, CDR2 YENEEA. The CDR3 totals 12 residues. V gave up 1 base and J gave up 6 bases, with 3 bases separating them. CDR3 amino acids: CASSLVPGELFF. CDR3 coding DNA: TGTGCCAGCAGCTTAGTTCCCGGGGAGCTGTTTTTT.

This clone was observed a single time. V gene TRBV27 combines with J gene TRBJ2-2; D might be TRBD2 (6 bases). From germline, CDR1 is MNHEY and CDR2 SMNVEV (reference sequence). This CDR3 is built from 14 residues. V was shortened by 5 bases and J by 6 bases, with 13 bases between the two germline ends. The CDR3 region has the DNA TGTGCCAGCAGTGACCGACCGGGGGCCGGGGAGCTGTTTTTT. Translating gives CASSDRPGAGELFF.

V is TRBV27 and J is TRBJ2-7, with D maybe TRBD1 (6 bases). Germline V gene sequence: CDR1 MNHEY, CDR2 SMNVEV (reference sequence). The CDR3 contains 14 residues. The V end lost 4 bases, the J end lost 0 bases, and 10 bases lay between the germline ends. The CDR3 DNA reads as TGTGCCAGCAGTTCACAGGGCTCCTCCTACGAGCAGTACTTC. Translation: CASSSQGSSYEQYF.

The chain uses TRBV19 and TRBJ1-5; 8 bases agree with TRBD1. CDR3 length: 14 residues. Trimming removed 3 bases from V and 7 bases from J; junction bases left unmatched: 5. CDR1 and CDR2 from the germline V gene are LNHDA and SQIVND (reference sequence). CDR3 region: CASSIGQGQQPQHF. The CDR3 DNA sequence: TGTGCCAGTAGTATTGGACAGGGACAGCAGCCCCAGCATTTT.

The rearrangement joins TRBV5-4 to TRBJ1-3; possibly TRBD1 for D (5 bases). This CDR3 region has 15 residues. Per germline, CDR1 SGHNT and CDR2 YYREEE (reference sequence). V dropped 5 bases and J dropped 0 bases, with 12 bases sitting between them. For the CDR3, the DNA is TGTGCCAGCAGACCTACCGGGGGCTCTGGAAACACCATATATTTT. Translated: CASRPTGGSGNTIYF.

V gene TRBV9 combines with J gene TRBJ1-3; 7 bases map to TRBD1. The CDR3 contains 17 residues. J lost 0 bases, V lost 6 bases, and 12 bases had no gene match. Germline CDR1 and CDR2: SGDLS and YYNGEE. CDR3 loop: CASTIGDSAFSGNTIYF. CDR3 nucleotide sequence: TGTGCCAGCACCATAGGGGACAGCGCGTTCTCTGGAAACACCATATATTTT.

This rearrangement joins TRBV7-9 to TRBJ1-5, with 8 bases matching TRBD1. This CDR3 has 15 residues. After removal of 5 bases from V and 2 bases from J, the junction contained 5 bases not matched to a gene. Germline CDR1 and CDR2: SEHNR and FQNEAQ (reference sequence). The CDR3 sequence: CASSADRGGNQPQHF. In DNA, the CDR3 is TGTGCCAGCAGCGCAGACAGGGGTGGCAATCAGCCCCAGCATTTT.

The V and J genes are TRBV7-2 and TRBJ2-3; TRBD2 matches at 7 bases. Germline V lookup: CDR1 SGHTA, CDR2 FQGNSA. This CDR3 spans 15 amino acids. Unmatched junction bases numbered 7, after V lost 5 bases and J lost 2 bases. The CDR3 DNA reads as TGTGCCAGCAGCCTCACCCGGGACTACACAGATACGCAGTATTTT. Protein sequence: CASSLTRDYTDTQYF.

The chain uses TRBV18 and TRBJ2-7; 8 nucleotides agree with TRBD1. The germline gives CDR1 KGHSH, CDR2 LQKENI. The CDR3 has 14 amino acids. J gave up 0 bases and V 6 bases, and 4 bases lay outside the gene matches. The chain's CDR3 is CASSRDRSSYEQYF. The DNA for the CDR3 is TGTGCCAGCTCTCGGGACAGGAGCTCCTACGAGCAGTACTTC.

This clone has just a few counts. The junction does not match germline at one end; this may be a read error. The chain couples TRBV7-7 to TRBJ2-2, with TRBD2 matching over 8 bases. Per germline, CDR1 SSHAT and CDR2 FNYEAQ (reference sequence). This CDR3 has 14 residues. Here the CDR3 DNA reads TGTGCTAGCAGCTTAGCGGGACTAAGCGGGGAGCTGTTTTTT. Translating it yields CASSLAGLSGELFF.

The chain carries TRBV2 and TRBJ1-5; D is unclear. The CDR3 sequence is 13 residues long. The V end was cut by 1 base, the J end by 4 bases, with 5 bases between. Germline V gene lookup returns CDR1 SNHLY and CDR2 FYNNEI. The CDR3 spells CASSEDLNQPQHF. In DNA, the CDR3 is TGTGCCAGCAGTGAAGATCTGAATCAGCCCCAGCATTTT.

The rearrangement joins TRBV18 to TRBJ2-7; weak D call: TRBD1 (7 bases). Germline V gene sequence: CDR1 KGHSH, CDR2 LQKENI. The CDR3 consists of 15 residues. V lost 2 bases and J 3 bases, leaving 14 bases between the germline ends. As DNA, the CDR3 is TGTGCCAGCTCACCAGGCCAGGGGGGCATCTACGAGCAGTACTTC. Translating it yields CASSPGQGGIYEQYF.

Notes on this clone: Distinct nucleotide sequences in the sample also encode this CDR3. The J gene is TRBJ2-1, the V gene TRBV5-1; D possibly corresponds to TRBD2 (5 bases). The CDR3 extends over 17 amino acids. V dropped 4 bases and J dropped 2 bases, with 19 bases sitting between them. Germline CDR1 is SGHRS and CDR2 is YFSETQ. CDR3: CASSPHTGLPTYNEQFF. DNA of the CDR3: TGCGCCAGCAGCCCTCATACTGGACTTCCGACCTACAATGAGCAGTTCTTC.

This sequence joins TRBV19 and TRBJ2-3; D may be TRBD1 (6 bases). CDR1 is LNHDA, CDR2 SQIVND, per germline (reference sequence). V lost 4 bases, J lost 1 base, and 15 bases lay in between. The CDR3 sequence is 16 residues long. The DNA of the CDR3 is TGTGCCAGTAGTACCAGTACAGGGATTCGCACAGATACGCAGTATTTT. Translating it yields CASSTSTGIRTDTQYF.

This clone was seen only once. The chain couples TRBV19 to TRBJ2-3; 8 bases map to TRBD2. The V gene's germline CDR1 is LNHDA and CDR2 SQIVND (reference sequence). Trimming cost V 3 bases and J 1 base; bases outside gene matches: 3. This CDR3 has 15 amino acids. The CDR3 protein is CASSMSGRGTDTQYF. The CDR3 nucleotides are TGTGCCAGTAGTATGAGCGGGAGAGGCACAGATACGCAGTATTTT.

V usage is TRBV10-2 and J usage is TRBJ2-5; the D is unclear. The CDR3 sequence is 14 residues long. V shed 0 bases and J shed 4 bases, with 9 bases lying between them. Per germline, CDR1 WSHSY and CDR2 SAAADI. The CDR3 protein is CASSESQRRETQYF. The CDR3 DNA follows: TGCGCCAGCAGTGAGTCTCAGCGTCGAGAGACCCAGTACTTC.

In nucleotides, the CDR3 is TGTGCCAGCAGAGTATGGGGGGGACAGGGGGACCAAGAGACCCAGTACTTC. It translates to CASRVWGGQGDQETQYF. The rearrangement joins TRBV28 to TRBJ2-5; 11 bases match TRBD1. V shed 6 bases, J shed 0 bases, and the junction held 9 bases outside the gene matches. The CDR3 contains 17 residues. Germline V gene lookup returns CDR1 MDHEN and CDR2 SYDVKM.

The V call is TRBV18, the J call TRBJ2-7; a possible D gene is TRBD1 (6 bases). Germline V gene lookup returns CDR1 KGHSH and CDR2 LQKENI. The germline V and J ends were trimmed by 4 bases and 1 base, with 11 bases remaining between them. The CDR3 covers 14 residues. This chain's CDR3 is CASSQQTGSYEQYF. For the CDR3, the DNA is TGTGCCAGCTCACAACAGACAGGTTCCTACGAGCAGTACTTC.

The chain employs TRBV19 and TRBJ2-5; D is perhaps TRBD2 (6 bases). The CDR3 totals 12 residues. The V gene lost 7 bases and the J gene lost 4 bases, with 10 bases spanning the gap. CDR1 is LNHDA and CDR2 is SQIVND in the germline V gene (reference sequence). DNA of the CDR3: TGTGCCAGTACGGGAGCCGTAGAGACCCAGTACTTC. This codes for CASTGAVETQYF.

This clone was observed a single time. V gene TRBV19 combines with J gene TRBJ1-5; a possible D gene is TRBD1 (6 bases). Trimming removed 6 bases from V and 0 bases from J, with 18 bases in between. Germline-derived CDR1 and CDR2 are LNHDA and SQIVND (reference sequence). The CDR3 runs 17 residues. In DNA form, the CDR3 reads TGTGCCAGTAGACCATGGGGGGGCGGATATAGCAATCAGCCCCAGCATTTT. Its protein product is CASRPWGGGYSNQPQHF.

The chain recombines TRBV19 with TRBJ2-2, with D unclear. Germline V gives CDR1 LNHDA, CDR2 SQIVND (reference sequence). The CDR3 loop spans 14 amino acids. V lost 7 bases and J lost 9, with 18 bases in between. The CDR3 DNA follows: TGTGCCAGTACCCCCCTCAGCACCGGGTGGGAGCTGTTTTTT. Residues: CASTPLSTGWELFF.

This chain links TRBV6-5 with TRBJ1-1, with D maybe TRBD1 (5 bases). Trimming took 4 bases from V and 3 from J, leaving 12 bases between them. The CDR3 extends over 14 amino acids. CDR1 and CDR2 from the germline V gene are MNHEY and SVGAGI. The CDR3 reads CASSSGAGHTEAFF. In nucleotides, the CDR3 is TGTGCCAGCAGTTCCGGGGCTGGCCACACTGAAGCTTTCTTT.

The chain has TRBV14 and TRBJ2-3; D may be TRBD1 (6 bases). Germline V gives CDR1 SGHDN, CDR2 FVKESK. With 0 bases removed from V and 7 bases from J, the gap between germline ends came to 17 bases. The CDR3 consists of 16 residues. The CDR3 reads CASSQEGAYFGNTQYF. The CDR3, as DNA: TGTGCCAGCAGCCAAGAGGGGGCTTATTTCGGAAATACGCAGTATTTT.

The chain combines TRBV7-2 with TRBJ2-1, with no clear D. CDR3 length equals 18 residues. CDR1 SGHTA and CDR2 FQGNSA come from the germline V gene. V lost 1 base and J 0 bases, leaving 16 bases between the germline ends. The CDR3 DNA sequence: TGTGCCAGCAGCTTAGGGGGTTTTTTGCAGAGCTCCTACAATGAGCAGTTCTTC. Translating gives CASSLGGFLQSSYNEQFF.